This note documents a single T cell receptor beta chain sequence. It lacks a known antigen. Per-base qualities were not stored, and no clone one base away is much larger. There are 14 amino acids in the CDR3, from cysteine to phenylalanine inclusive. Only the CDR3 part of the read is kept: 42 bases, read in frame from the first base. CDR1 and CDR2 are drawn from the germline V gene: ENHRY, SYGVKD. V loses 8 bases, J loses 7 bases, and the germline ends lie 20 bases apart. The data derive from a study of cytomegalovirus exposure and HLA in healthy donors listed by TCRdb under 2017. As for the study more broadly: In an earlier analysis of 587 of the donors, about 270 Gb of sequence data and 90 million to 120 million unique TCR beta sequences from 150 million to 200 million T cells were reported. Rather than using new phenotypic data, the later analysis identified candidate immune exposures from TCR beta sequences and from how often those sequences occurred across donors. To study patterns of TCR occurrence, a later analysis re-analyzed previously published TCR beta repertoires from hundreds of donors and added high-resolution HLA genotyping. The study profiled the T cell repertoires of 550 to 700 subjects by immunosequencing and related them to cytomegalovirus serostatus. Of the approximately 400 genotyped donors, approximately 80% were placed in the genetic ancestry cluster associated with self-reported Caucasian donors. The study combined high-throughput TCR immunosequencing, statistical association of individual TCRs with disease status, and machine learning to predict cytomegalovirus infection status. Roughly 320 gigabases of sequencing data and around 85 million unique TCR sequences made up an early release that covered approximately 650 HLA-typed donors. Roughly 5 DR-DQ haplotypes were handled as single units for association and clustering, since linkage in the cohort was strong. In an earlier analysis of 587 of the donors, high-throughput TCR beta sequencing was used to judge whether each TCR beta V gene segment behaved as functional or pseudogenic. All discovery cohort repertoires had been generated on a single sequencing platform. In addition to the first cohort of 650 to 750 subjects, a separate validation cohort of 130 or so different subjects was used. HLA typing covered class I and class II loci at four-digit resolution. Donor age, sex, ethnicity and CMV serostatus were compiled together with the repertoire data. The study was designed to test whether signatures of past pathogen exposure could be identified by cataloging public T cell receptors. Typing coverage differed by locus: A, B, C, DRB1 and DQB1 were typed in roughly 629-640 donors, DQA1 in approximately 520, DPA1 in 600 to 610, and DPB1 in around 440. Genome-wide SNP genotypes for about 65% of the roughly 670 donors were used in a later genetic analysis, which treated that subset as a discovery cohort. Among about 410 genotyped donors of the cohort, an average of approximately 240,000 unique TCR beta nucleotide sequences was sequenced per donor, of which about 19% were non-productive.

Libraries were made using the immunoSEQ multiplex PCR assay. For the multiplex PCR, a mixture combining 60 forward primers for TCR Vbeta segments and 13 reverse primers for TCR Jbeta segments was used. Amplification of the CDR3 region of rearranged TCR beta genes was performed with a multiplex PCR assay on genomic DNA. The Illumina HiSeq System was used to sequence the amplified TCR beta libraries as 87-base-pair reads. In the source study's methods: A later analysis counted some 74 million unique TCR beta chains across the 640 or so repertoires, and 10 million to 11 million of these chains were shared by at least two donors. To remove PCR and sequencing errors, raw reads were error-corrected and collapsed into unique sequences using a nearest-neighbor algorithm that merged closely related sequences. To assign V, D and J gene segments, CDR3 sequences were aligned to IMGT reference sequences. For a sequence to be retained, a match of at least six nucleotides to both a V gene segment and a J gene segment was required. Rearrangements were called productive when the CDR3 lacked stop codons and stayed in frame with V and J; all others were non-productive. CDR3 was defined by IMGT convention, running from the second conserved V-encoded cysteine to the conserved J-encoded phenylalanine. The earlier analysis of 500 to 750 of the donors excluded any sequence lacking an unambiguous match to a single V gene segment. In an earlier analysis of 587 of the donors, a V segment was called functional when productive rearrangements were above 56.7%, and segregating when the standard deviation between donors exceeded 5%. A statistical classification framework was built for diagnosing cytomegalovirus status from the catalog of TCR beta chain sequences. V and J gene assignment, in a later analysis, came from comparing TCR nucleotide sequences with IMGT/GENE-DB human TR gene sequences. The TCRdist pipeline was used in a later analysis to assign CDR3 sequences and most-parsimonious VDJ recombination scenarios. In a later analysis, every TCR beta chain was defined by the combination of its CDR3 amino acid sequence and its V-gene family, and reads without a unique V-gene family were dropped. As a way to deal with suspected cross-contamination and a sequencing artifact, a later analysis dropped over 550 nucleotide sequences that were highly shared and had low generation probability. In a later analysis, a clonal expansion index was calculated for each public chain from normalized within-repertoire ranks of inferred template counts. A later analysis computed generation probabilities with a VDJ recombination model fitted to out-of-frame rearrangements, and checked the results against IGoR. In a later analysis, TCR-TCR, TCR-HLA and TCR-CMV co-occurrence was scored with hypergeometric tests, and a repertoire-size bias correction was applied to TCR pairs. To estimate false discovery rates, a later analysis permuted the HLA or CMV assignments 20 times. In a later analysis, co-occurring TCRs were grouped with DBSCAN, and TCRdist sequence similarity was added when clustering was performed within HLA-allele-positive subsets. Repertoires with fewer than 30,000 or more than 120,000 public chains, plus five repertoires with anomalous nucleotide sharing, were excluded from co-occurrence clustering. TCRdb provides this immuneACCESS table in a form limited to in-frame rearrangements. Some clones are lacking; in checked studies, under half of them reflect an unresolved V gene, and why the rest are absent is not known. The DNA was the basis for D and trimming; V, J and clone size are from that table. A total of about 200,000 clones appear in this sample, 70% to 80% of them only once. The ten largest clones represent approximately 0.36% of the sample.

Summary of the overall study and its limitations: It was suggested by the authors that the approach could potentially be generalized to other disease states and immunological phenotypes. A few of the identified cytomegalovirus-associated TCR beta chains were confirmed in vitro to be specific for cytomegalovirus antigens. A further reported finding was that TCR beta sequences accurately predicted the HLA-A and HLA-B alleles for most subjects in the first cohort. In a later analysis, HLA-associated TCR beta chains were found to be more clonally expanded and to have lower generation probabilities than equally common non-associated chains. A later analysis found that TCR association rates varied across HLA loci, with DRB1 alleles showing the most associated TCRs and HLA-C alleles the fewest. Presence/absence analyses assumed roughly uniform sequencing depth across donors, an assumption that may not hold. Because counts were too low, roughly 18 rarely observed V segments, including chromosome 9 orphons, were left out of the earlier analysis of over 550 of the donors. The sequencing pipeline was judged likely to have produced a cluster of highly shared sequence variants as a technical artifact. Assigning TCR associations to individual alleles was difficult when HLA alleles, especially DR and DQ, strongly co-occurred. Because HLA typing was unavailable for some donors at each locus, only the typed subset was used in association tests. In a later analysis, most CMV-associated TCR beta chains were found to appear HLA-restricted, with HLA associations seemingly driven largely by CMV exposure. Most TCR sequences were seen in very few donors, while some public TCRs were found in many individuals. An earlier analysis of some 560 of the donors showed that most TCR beta V segments appeared in productive rearrangements either about 90% or about 30% of the time, which broadly matched IMGT annotations. In a later genetic analysis, fewer N-insertions in productive TCRs were reported among donors in an Asian-associated ancestry cluster than the roughly 700-donor mean. A later analysis reported that several top co-occurrence clusters appeared linked to parvovirus B19, influenza, CMV and Epstein-Barr virus. Linkage disequilibrium might explain the correlated functional status among segregating V segments, but an unknown experimental factor could not be ruled out. A total of 150 to 200 TCR beta chains were listed by the study as associated with cytomegalovirus. The classifier was reported to diagnose cytomegalovirus status with high specificity and sensitivity in both the original cohort and the validation cohort. Specific HLA alleles were associated with roughly 16,000 TCR beta sequences at a false discovery rate of 0.05 in a later analysis. A later genetic analysis associated a missense DCLRE1C variant with V-gene and J-gene trimming of TCR beta chains, and an independent cohort replicated the association. The cohort was sequenced for TCR beta chains only, and without alpha or paired-chain data the features that could be detected were limited. Immune exposure information for the cohort was limited to CMV serostatus. Some IMGT-functional V segments, including TRBV6-2 and TRBV6-3, could not be told apart with the 87-base-pair reads, so those segments were excluded.

The cohort consisted of 600 to 700 healthy bone marrow donors. At the time of sampling, all cohort members were nominally healthy, though unrecorded immune exposures were likely present. The donor tested CMV seropositive and was one of the 289 seropositive cohort members. A peripheral blood sample was collected from each donor, and TCR beta sequencing was performed on peripheral blood mononuclear cells. The Qiagen DNeasy Blood Extraction Kit was used to extract genomic DNA from the blood cell samples. This chain is built from TRBV10-3 and TRBJ1-1, with a weak D call of TRBD1 (6 bases match). Input material: PBMCs. This TCR came from a male donor in good health and CMV-seropositive. The CDR3: CAIGQTLAQGEAFF. Read as DNA, the sequence is TGTGCCATCGGACAGACTCTCGCCCAAGGTGAAGCTTTCTTT.